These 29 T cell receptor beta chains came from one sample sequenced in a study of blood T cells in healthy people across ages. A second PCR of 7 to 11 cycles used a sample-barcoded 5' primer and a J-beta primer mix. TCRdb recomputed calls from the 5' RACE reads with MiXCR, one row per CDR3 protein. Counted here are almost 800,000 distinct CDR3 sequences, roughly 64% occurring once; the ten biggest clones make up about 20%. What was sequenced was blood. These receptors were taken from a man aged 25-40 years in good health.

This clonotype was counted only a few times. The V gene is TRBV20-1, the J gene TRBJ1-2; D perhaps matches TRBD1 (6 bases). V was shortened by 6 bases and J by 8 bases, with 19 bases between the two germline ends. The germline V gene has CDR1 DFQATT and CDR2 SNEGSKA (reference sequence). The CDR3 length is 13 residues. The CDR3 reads CSAGRGEGGGYTF. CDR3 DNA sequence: TGCAGTGCGGGAAGGGGGGAAGGAGGAGGCTACACCTTC.

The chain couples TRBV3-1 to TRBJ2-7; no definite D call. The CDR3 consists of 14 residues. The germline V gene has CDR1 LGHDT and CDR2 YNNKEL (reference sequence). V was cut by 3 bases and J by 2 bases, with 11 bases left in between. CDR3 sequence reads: CASSHGLGTYEQYF. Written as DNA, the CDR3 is TGTGCCAGCAGCCACGGGCTAGGGACCTACGAGCAGTACTTC.

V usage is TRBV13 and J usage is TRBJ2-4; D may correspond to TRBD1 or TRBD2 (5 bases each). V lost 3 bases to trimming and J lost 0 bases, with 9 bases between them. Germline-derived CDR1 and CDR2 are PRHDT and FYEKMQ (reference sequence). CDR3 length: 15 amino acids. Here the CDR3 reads CASSLGVRAKNIQYF. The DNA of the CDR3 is TGTGCCAGCAGCTTGGGGGTGAGAGCCAAAAACATTCAGTACTTC.

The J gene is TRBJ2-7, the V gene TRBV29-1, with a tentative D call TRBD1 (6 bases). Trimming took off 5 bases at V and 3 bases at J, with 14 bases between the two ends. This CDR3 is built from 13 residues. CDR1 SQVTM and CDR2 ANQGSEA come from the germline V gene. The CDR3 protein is CSVSDSSFYEQYF. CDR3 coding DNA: TGCAGCGTTTCGGACAGTTCCTTCTACGAGCAGTACTTC.

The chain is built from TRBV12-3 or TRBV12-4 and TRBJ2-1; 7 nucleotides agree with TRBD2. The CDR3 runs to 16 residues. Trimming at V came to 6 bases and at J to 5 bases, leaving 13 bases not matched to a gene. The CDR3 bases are TGTGCCAGCAGACGCTTCTCGAGCGGGACCAACAATGAGCAGTTCTTC. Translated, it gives CASRRFSSGTNNEQFF.

The CDR3 is CAINTGTGTNEQFF. For the CDR3, the DNA is TGTGCCATCAACACCGGGACAGGGACCAATGAGCAGTTCTTC. This chain links TRBV10-3 with TRBJ2-1; TRBD1 matches at 9 bases. Trimming removed 7 bases from V and 6 bases from J; junction bases left unmatched: 7. CDR3 size: 14 residues. Germline lookup yields CDR1 ENHRY and CDR2 SYGVKD.

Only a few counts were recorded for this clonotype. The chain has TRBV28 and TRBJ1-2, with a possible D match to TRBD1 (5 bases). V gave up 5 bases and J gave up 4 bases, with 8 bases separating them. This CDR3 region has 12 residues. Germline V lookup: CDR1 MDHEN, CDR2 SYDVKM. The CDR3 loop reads CASSPQAYGYTF. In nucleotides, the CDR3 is TGTGCCAGCAGTCCACAGGCCTATGGCTACACCTTC.

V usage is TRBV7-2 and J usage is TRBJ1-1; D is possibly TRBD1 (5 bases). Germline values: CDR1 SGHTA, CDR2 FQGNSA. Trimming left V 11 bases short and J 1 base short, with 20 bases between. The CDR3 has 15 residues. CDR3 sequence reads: CASTTSGTANTEAFF. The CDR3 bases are TGTGCCTCCACCACCTCCGGGACGGCGAACACTGAAGCTTTCTTT.

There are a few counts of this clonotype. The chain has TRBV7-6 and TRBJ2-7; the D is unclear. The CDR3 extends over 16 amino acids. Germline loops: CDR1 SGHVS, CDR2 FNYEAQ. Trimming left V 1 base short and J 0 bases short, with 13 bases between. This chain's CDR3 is CASSLVPIGNSYEQYF. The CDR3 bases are TGTGCCAGCAGCTTAGTCCCGATAGGAAACTCCTACGAGCAGTACTTC. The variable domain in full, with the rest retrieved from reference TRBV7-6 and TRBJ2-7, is GAGVSQSPRYKVTKRGQDVALRCDPISGHVSLYWYRQALGQGPEFLTYFNYEAQQDKSGLPNDRFSAERPEGSISTLTIQRTEQRDSAMYRCASSLVPIGNSYEQYFGPGTRLTVT.

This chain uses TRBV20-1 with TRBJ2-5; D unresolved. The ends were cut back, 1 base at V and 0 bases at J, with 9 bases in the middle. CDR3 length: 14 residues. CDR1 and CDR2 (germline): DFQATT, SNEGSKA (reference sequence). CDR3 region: CSARVRSYQETQYF. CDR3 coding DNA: TGCAGTGCTAGAGTTAGGTCCTACCAAGAGACCCAGTACTTC.

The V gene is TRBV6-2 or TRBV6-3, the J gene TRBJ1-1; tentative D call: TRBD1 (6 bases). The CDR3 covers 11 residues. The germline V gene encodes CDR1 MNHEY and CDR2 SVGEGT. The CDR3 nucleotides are TGTGCAACCCAGACAGGAGGGGAAGCTTTCTTT. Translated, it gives CATQTGGEAFF.

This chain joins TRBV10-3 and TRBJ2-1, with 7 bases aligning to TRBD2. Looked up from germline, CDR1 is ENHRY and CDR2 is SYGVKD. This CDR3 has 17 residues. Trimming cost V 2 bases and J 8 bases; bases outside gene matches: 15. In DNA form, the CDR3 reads TGTGCCATCAGTGAGCCGTATAGCGGGCTGGACGTGGATGAGCAGTTCTTC. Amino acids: CAISEPYSGLDVDEQFF.

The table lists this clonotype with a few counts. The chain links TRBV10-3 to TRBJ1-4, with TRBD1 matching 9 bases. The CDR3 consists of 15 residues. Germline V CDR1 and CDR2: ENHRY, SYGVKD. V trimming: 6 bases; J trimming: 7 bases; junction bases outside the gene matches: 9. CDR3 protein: CAISFHRDRAEKLFF. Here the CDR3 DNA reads TGTGCCATCAGCTTCCACCGGGACAGGGCTGAAAAACTGTTTTTT.

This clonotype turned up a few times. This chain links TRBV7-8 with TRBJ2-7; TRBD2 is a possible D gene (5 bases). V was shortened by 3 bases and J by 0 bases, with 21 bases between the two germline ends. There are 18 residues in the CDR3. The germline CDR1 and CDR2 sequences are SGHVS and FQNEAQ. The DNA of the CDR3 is TGTGCCAGCAGCTTCAAGGAGGATGCGGCCTCGCCCTCCTACGAGCAGTACTTC. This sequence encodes CASSFKEDAASPSYEQYF.

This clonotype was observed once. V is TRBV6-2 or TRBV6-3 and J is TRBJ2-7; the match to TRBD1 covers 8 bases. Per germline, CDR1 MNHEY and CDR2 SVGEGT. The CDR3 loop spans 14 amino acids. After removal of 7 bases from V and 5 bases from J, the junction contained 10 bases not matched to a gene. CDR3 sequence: CASMIRGLGDEQYF. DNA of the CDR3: TGTGCCAGCATGATCAGGGGGCTAGGAGACGAGCAGTACTTC.

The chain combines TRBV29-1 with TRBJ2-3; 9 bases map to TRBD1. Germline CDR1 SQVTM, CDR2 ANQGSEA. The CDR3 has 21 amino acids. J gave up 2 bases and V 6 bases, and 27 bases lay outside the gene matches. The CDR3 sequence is CSVDRGFGGQGRGVDTDTQYF. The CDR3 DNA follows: TGCAGCGTCGACAGAGGGTTTGGCGGACAGGGGAGGGGGGTTGACACAGATACGCAGTATTTT.

The CDR3 loop is CASLGWGSEETQYF. CDR3 nucleotides: TGTGCCAGCCTAGGGTGGGGTTCCGAAGAGACCCAGTACTTC. The V call is TRBV6-2 or TRBV6-3, the J call TRBJ2-5; no reliable D call. Trimming took off 8 bases at V and 3 bases at J, with 16 bases between the two ends. The CDR3 sequence is 14 residues long. Per the germline V gene, CDR1 is MNHEY and CDR2 is SVGEGT.

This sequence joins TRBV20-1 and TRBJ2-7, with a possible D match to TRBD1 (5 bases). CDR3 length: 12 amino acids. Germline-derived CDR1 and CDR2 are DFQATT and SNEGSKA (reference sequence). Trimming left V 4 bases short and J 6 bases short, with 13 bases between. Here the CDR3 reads CSANGRVGEQYF. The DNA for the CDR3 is TGCAGTGCTAACGGCAGGGTTGGCGAGCAGTACTTC.

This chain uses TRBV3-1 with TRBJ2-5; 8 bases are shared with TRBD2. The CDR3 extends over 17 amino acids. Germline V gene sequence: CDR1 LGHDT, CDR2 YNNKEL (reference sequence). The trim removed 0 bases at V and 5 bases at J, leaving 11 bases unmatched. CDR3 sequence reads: CASSQDWRAGDEETQYF. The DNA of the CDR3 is TGTGCCAGCAGCCAAGATTGGCGAGCGGGGGATGAGGAGACCCAGTACTTC.

CDR3: CASSLVGVRHGYTF. CDR3 bases: TGTGCCAGCAGCTTAGTAGGGGTGCGGCATGGCTACACCTTC. The gene calls are TRBV7-2 and TRBJ1-2; possible D gene TRBD1, 5 bases. V was clipped by 1 base and J by 6 bases, with 12 bases between them. This CDR3 comprises 14 residues. Germline V gives CDR1 SGHTA, CDR2 FQGNSA.

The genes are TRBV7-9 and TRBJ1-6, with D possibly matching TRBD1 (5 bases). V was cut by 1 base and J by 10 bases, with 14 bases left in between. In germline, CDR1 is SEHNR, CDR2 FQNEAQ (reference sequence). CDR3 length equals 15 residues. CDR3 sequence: CASSLDDFEGSPLHF. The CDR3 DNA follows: TGTGCCAGCAGCTTAGACGACTTCGAGGGGTCACCCCTCCACTTT.

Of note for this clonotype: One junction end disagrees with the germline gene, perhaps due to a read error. DNA of the CDR3: TGCACCAGCAGCCAAGTACAGGGGTGGAGCACTGAAGCTTTCTTT. Amino acids: CTSSQVQGWSTEAFF. The chain joins TRBV4-3 to TRBJ1-1, with 7 bases aligning to TRBD1. Germline V CDR1 and CDR2: LGHNA, YSLEER. The CDR3 covers 15 residues.

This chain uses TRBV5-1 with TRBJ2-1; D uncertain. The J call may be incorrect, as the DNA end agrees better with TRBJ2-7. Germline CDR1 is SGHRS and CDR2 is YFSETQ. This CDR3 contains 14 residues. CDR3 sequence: CASSWGRENNEQYF. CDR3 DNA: TGCGCCAGCAGCTGGGGAAGGGAAAACAATGAGCAGTACTTC.

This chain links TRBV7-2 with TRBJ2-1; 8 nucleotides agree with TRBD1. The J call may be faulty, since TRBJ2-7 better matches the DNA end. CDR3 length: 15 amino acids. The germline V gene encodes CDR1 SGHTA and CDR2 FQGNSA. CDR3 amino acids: CARSPRTGFSYEQYF. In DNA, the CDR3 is TGTGCCAGAAGCCCACGGACAGGGTTCTCCTACGAGCAGTACTTC.

The CDR3 coding sequence is TGCGCCAGCAGCCATATGGCAACGAACAATGAGCAGTTCTTC. Protein sequence: CASSHMATNNEQFF. V gene TRBV4-3 combines with J gene TRBJ2-1, with unresolved D. There are 14 residues in the CDR3. Germline V gene data show CDR1 as LGHNA and CDR2 as YSLEER. The V end lost 3 bases, the J end lost 5 bases, and 11 bases lay between the germline ends.

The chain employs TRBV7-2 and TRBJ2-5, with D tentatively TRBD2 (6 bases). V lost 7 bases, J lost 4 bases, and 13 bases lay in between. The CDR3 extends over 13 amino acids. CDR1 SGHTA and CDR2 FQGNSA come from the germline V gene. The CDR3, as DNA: TGTGCCAGCAACGTAGCGGTTGGAGAGACCCAGTACTTC. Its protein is CASNVAVGETQYF. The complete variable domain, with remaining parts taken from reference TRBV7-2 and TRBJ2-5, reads GAGVSQSPSNKVTEKGKDVELRCDPISGHTALYWYRQSLGQGLEFLIYFQGNSAPDKSGLPSDRFSAERTGGSVSTLTIQRTQQEDSAVYLCASNVAVGETQYFGPGTRLLVL.

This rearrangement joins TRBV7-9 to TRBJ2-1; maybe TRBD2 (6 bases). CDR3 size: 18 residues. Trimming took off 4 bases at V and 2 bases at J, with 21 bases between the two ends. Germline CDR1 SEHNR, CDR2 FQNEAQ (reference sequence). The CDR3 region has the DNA TGTGCCAGCAGCTCAACGGAGGGCTCTGGAGGCACCTACAATGAGCAGTTCTTC. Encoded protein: CASSSTEGSGGTYNEQFF.

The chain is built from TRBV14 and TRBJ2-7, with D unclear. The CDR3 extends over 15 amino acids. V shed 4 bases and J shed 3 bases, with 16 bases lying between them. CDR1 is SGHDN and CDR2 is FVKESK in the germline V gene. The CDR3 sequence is CASSPLSAQNYEQYF. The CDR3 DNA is TGTGCCAGCAGCCCTCTTTCGGCACAGAACTACGAGCAGTACTTC. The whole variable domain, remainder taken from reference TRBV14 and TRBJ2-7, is EAGVTQFPSHSVIEKGQTVTLRCDPISGHDNLYWYRRVMGKEIKFLLHFVKESKQDESGMPNNRFLAERTGGTYSTLKVQPAELEDSGVYFCASSPLSAQNYEQYFGPGTRLTVT.

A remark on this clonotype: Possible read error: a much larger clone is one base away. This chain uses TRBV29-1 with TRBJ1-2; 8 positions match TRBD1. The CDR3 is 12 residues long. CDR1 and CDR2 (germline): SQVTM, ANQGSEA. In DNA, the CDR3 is TGCAGCGTTGAACGGACAGGGCTTGGCCACACCTTC. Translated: CSVERTGLGHTF.